The clone carrying this T cell receptor beta chain has at least ten counts. Its antigen is unidentified. These data originate in a study of T-cell reconstitution after alpha-beta-depleted transplantation in children. The library targeted TCRbeta and was prepared with unique molecular identifiers. TCRdb re-derived calls from the PCR reads in MiXCR, one entry per CDR3 protein. The sample consists of 6,600 or so distinct CDR3 sequences, 4% to 5.5% of them appearing once. Losses at the gene ends were 5 bases for V and 7 bases for J; bases not matched to a gene: 9. CDR3 size: 15 residues. CDR1 is MDHEN and CDR2 is SYDVKM in the germline V gene. Study-wide findings and caveats: Newly generated T cells supplied most T-cell counts and diversity one year post-transplant.

This TCR derives from a child younger than two who had a stem cell transplant for acute myeloid leukemia, so the T cells may come from the graft donor. The input for sequencing was PBMCs, mostly from graft donor cells, taken 180 days after TCRalphabeta/CD19-depleted stem cell transplant. J is TRBJ1-5 and V is TRBV28, with 9 bases aligning to TRBD1. The CDR3, as DNA: TGTGCCAGCAGTCGCCGGGACAGGGCGAACCAGCCCCAGCATTTT. Its protein is CASSRRDRANQPQHF.